This T cell receptor (beta chain) was sequenced in a study of blood T cell repertoires in COVID-19. Study background: The analysed material was cDNA or gDNA that came from T cells, B-cell-depleted T cells, or PBMCs.

Study processing details: Amplification of reference gene primers provided the estimated nucleated cell counts. Clones were sequenced by immunoSEQ multiplex PCR, and TCRdb holds only the in-frame ones, with some missing. The V and J calls and the clone size are those of that table, but D and trimming were determined from the DNA. Of some 180,000 clones in the sample, more than 65% were seen once. Trimming took 6 bases from V and 1 from J, leaving 13 bases between them. The CDR3 contains 15 residues. CDR1 and CDR2 (germline): MNHEY, SVGEGT. V gene TRBV6-2 or TRBV6-3 combines with J gene TRBJ2-1, with D possibly TRBD2 on 6 matching bases. Sequenced material: peripheral blood. This receptor was obtained from a man between 65 and 79 years old with active or convalescent COVID-19. The chain's CDR3 is CASSPLALSYNEQFF. The CDR3 DNA follows: TGTGCCAGCAGCCCCCTAGCGCTTTCCTACAATGAGCAGTTCTTC.